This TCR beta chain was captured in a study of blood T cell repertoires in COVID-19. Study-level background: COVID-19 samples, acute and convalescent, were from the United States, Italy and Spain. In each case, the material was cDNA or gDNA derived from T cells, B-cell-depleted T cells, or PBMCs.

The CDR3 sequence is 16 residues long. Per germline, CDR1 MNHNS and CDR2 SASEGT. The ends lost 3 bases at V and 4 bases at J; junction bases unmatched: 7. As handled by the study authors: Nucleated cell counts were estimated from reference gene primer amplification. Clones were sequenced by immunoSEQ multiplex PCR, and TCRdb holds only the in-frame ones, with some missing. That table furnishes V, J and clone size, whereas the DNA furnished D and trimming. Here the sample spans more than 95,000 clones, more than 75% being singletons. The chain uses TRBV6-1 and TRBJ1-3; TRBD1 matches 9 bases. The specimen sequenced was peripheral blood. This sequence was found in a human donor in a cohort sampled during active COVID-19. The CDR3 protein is CASSDPGTGYGNTIYF. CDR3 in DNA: TGTGCCAGCAGTGATCCCGGGACAGGGTACGGAAACACCATATATTTT.